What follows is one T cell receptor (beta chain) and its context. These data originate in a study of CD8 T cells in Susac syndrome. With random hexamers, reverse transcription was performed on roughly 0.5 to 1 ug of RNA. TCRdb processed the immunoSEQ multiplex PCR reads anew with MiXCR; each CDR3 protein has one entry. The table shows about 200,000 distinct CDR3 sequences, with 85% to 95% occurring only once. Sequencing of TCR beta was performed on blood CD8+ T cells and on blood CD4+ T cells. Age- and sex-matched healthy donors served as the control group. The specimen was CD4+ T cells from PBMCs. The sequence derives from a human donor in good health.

The CDR3 DNA sequence: TGTGCCAGCAGTGGACAGACAGGGGCCTACGAGCAGTACGTC. Protein product: CASSGQTGAYEQYV. V and J are TRBV28 and TRBJ2-7, with 8 nucleotides matching TRBD1. Trimming took 5 bases from V and 2 from J; bases not matched to a gene: 5. The CDR3 is 14 amino acids. Per the germline V gene, CDR1 is MDHEN and CDR2 is SYDVKM.